This paragraph reports one TCR beta chain. The data were taken from a study of blood T cell repertoires in COVID-19. This CDR3 comprises 15 residues. V shed 6 bases and J shed 0 bases, with 14 bases lying between them. Germline-derived CDR1 and CDR2 are LNHDA and SQIVND (reference sequence). How the authors handled the data: Quantification of nucleated cells was approximated via reference gene primer amplification. Clones were read by immunoSEQ multiplex PCR, and TCRdb kept only the in-frame ones, dropping some. D and trimming come from the DNA, and the V and J calls and clone size come from that table. The sample has hundreds of thousands of clones; approximately 85% are singletons.

This TCR came from a human donor in a cohort sampled during active COVID-19. The rearrangement joins TRBV19 to TRBJ2-5; a weak D match, TRBD1 (6 bases). Material for sequencing was peripheral blood. The CDR3 protein is CASRKQGRDQETQYF. DNA for the CDR3: TGTGCCAGTAGGAAACAGGGAAGGGACCAAGAGACCCAGTACTTC.